This T cell receptor (beta chain) was sequenced in a study of siplizumab effects on memory and regulatory T cells. It was 85,000 to 100,000 TCR templates that were assayed per sample. The protocol was immunoSEQ multiplex PCR, while the TCRdb copy is restricted to in-frame clones and leaves out a portion. The repertoire includes over 85,000 clones, roughly 90% of them detected once, and 1% to 1.3% sits in the top ten. The ends were cut back, 1 base at V and 6 bases at J, with 9 bases in the middle. Germline lookup yields CDR1 SGHNT and CDR2 YYREEE (reference sequence). The CDR3 extends over 13 amino acids. To note about this clone: As yet, its antigen is unknown.

Broader study findings: Roughly 80-97% of proliferating CD4+ or CD8+ clones defied assignment to a naive or memory phenotype.

The sequencing input was CD4+ T cells sorted from blood. The TCR was taken from a human donor in good health. The genes are TRBV5-4 and TRBJ2-3; a possible D gene is TRBD2 (5 bases). The chain's CDR3 is CASSLQASDTQYF. The CDR3 nucleotides are TGTGCCAGCAGCTTGCAGGCTAGCGATACGCAGTATTTT.